This is a list of T cell receptor beta chains from one sample in a study of blood T cell repertoires in COVID-19. Data came from immunoSEQ multiplex PCR; TCRdb stores just in-frame clones and leaves some out. The data hold 400,000 to 500,000 clones, with 70% to 90% observed a single time. Specimen: PBMCs or T cells enriched from blood (not recorded which). These receptors were collected from a woman between 18 and 30 years old who had been exposed to COVID-19. Each CDR3 is given with its conserved first and last residue. Fields, in order: V gene, D gene, clone size, J gene, CDR3 protein, CDR3 DNA. The D gene is left open where the match is weak. For some rows the clone size is stated as once, few or many, or as a class when expanded; others skip it.

V: TRBV5-1; D: TRBD2; size: -; J: TRBJ2-1; CDR3: CASSLGGLAGNEQFF; DNA: TGCGCCAGCAGCTTGGGGGGACTAGCGGGCAATGAGCAGTTCTTC
V: TRBV7-6; D: -; size: -; J: TRBJ2-1; CDR3: CASSFNNEQFF; DNA: TGTGCCAGCAGCTTTAACAATGAGCAGTTCTTC
V: TRBV19; D: TRBD1; size: -; J: TRBJ2-3; CDR3: CASNQGAGTDTQYF; DNA: TGTGCCAGTAATCAGGGGGCGGGCACAGATACGCAGTATTTT
V: TRBV6-4; D: -; size: medium-sized; J: TRBJ2-3; CDR3: CASSAGQEADTQYF; DNA: TGTGCCAGCTCCGCTGGCCAGGAGGCAGATACGCAGTATTTT
V: TRBV7-8; D: -; size: -; J: TRBJ1-1; CDR3: CASSLASAGGTEAFF; DNA: TGTGCCAGCAGCTTAGCGTCGGCGGGAGGGACTGAAGCTTTCTTT
V: TRBV6-5; D: TRBD1; size: once; J: TRBJ1-6; CDR3: CASRTGQGNSPLHF; DNA: TGTGCCAGCAGGACGGGACAGGGTAATTCACCCCTCCACTTT
V: TRBV6-5; D: TRBD1; size: -; J: TRBJ1-2; CDR3: CASSTRTGNGYTF; DNA: TGTGCCAGCAGTACCCGGACAGGGAATGGCTACACCTTC
V: TRBV19; D: TRBD2; size: -; J: TRBJ2-5; CDR3: CASRREGTAQETQYF; DNA: TGTGCCAGTAGGAGGGAGGGGACGGCCCAAGAGACCCAGTACTTC
V: TRBV10-3; D: -; size: few; J: TRBJ1-2; CDR3: CAISDAQGNYGYTF; DNA: TGTGCCATCAGTGACGCACAGGGCAACTATGGCTACACCTTC
V: TRBV6-5; D: TRBD2; size: -; J: TRBJ2-7; CDR3: CASRSRWREVYEQYF; DNA: TGTGCCAGCAGGTCTCGCTGGCGGGAGGTCTACGAGCAGTACTTC
V: TRBV19; D: -; size: once; J: TRBJ2-5; CDR3: CASSPRGTYQETQYF; DNA: TGTGCCAGTTCCCCCAGGGGAACGTACCAAGAGACCCAGTACTTC
V: TRBV4-3; D: -; size: -; J: TRBJ2-4; CDR3: CASSQGSLSKNIQYF; DNA: TGCGCCAGCAGCCAAGGTTCCCTCTCCAAAAACATTCAGTACTTC
V: TRBV24-1; D: -; size: -; J: TRBJ2-2; CDR3: CATSAHAGGTGVTGELFF; DNA: TGTGCCACCAGTGCCCACGCGGGGGGGACAGGGGTTACCGGGGAGCTGTTTTTT
V: TRBV9; D: -; size: -; J: TRBJ1-4; CDR3: CASSAAGGRVPNEKLFF; DNA: TGTGCCAGCAGCGCCGCGGGCGGGAGGGTGCCTAATGAAAAACTGTTTTTT
V: TRBV19; D: TRBD1; size: -; J: TRBJ2-2; CDR3: CASSIVRTGGFQSGELFF; DNA: TGTGCCAGTAGTATCGTGCGGACAGGGGGCTTCCAGTCCGGGGAGCTGTTTTTT
V: TRBV20-1; D: -; size: -; J: TRBJ2-7; CDR3: CSALVQGEQYF; DNA: TGCAGTGCTCTAGTACAGGGCGAGCAGTACTTC
V: TRBV5-6; D: -; size: -; J: TRBJ1-4; CDR3: CASSSLRQANEKLFF; DNA: TGTGCCAGCAGCTCCCTAAGACAAGCTAATGAAAAACTGTTTTTT
V: TRBV30; D: -; size: -; J: TRBJ1-6; CDR3: CAWRQGGSYNSPLHF; DNA: TGTGCCTGGAGACAGGGCGGCTCCTATAATTCACCCCTCCACTTT
V: TRBV11-2; D: -; size: -; J: TRBJ2-2; CDR3: CASSLGGAGELFF; DNA: TGTGCCAGCAGCTTAGGGGGAGCCGGGGAGCTGTTTTTT
V: TRBV4-2; D: TRBD1; size: -; J: TRBJ2-7; CDR3: CASSQVRDSHLPPYEQYF; DNA: TGTGCCAGCAGCCAAGTCCGGGACAGCCATCTACCACCGTACGAGCAGTACTTC
V: TRBV5-6; D: -; size: -; J: TRBJ1-5; CDR3: CASSSRRGGNQPQHF; DNA: TGTGCCAGCAGCTCACGGCGGGGTGGCAATCAGCCCCAGCATTTT
V: TRBV4-2; D: TRBD1; size: -; J: TRBJ2-1; CDR3: CASSQQGDNEQFF; DNA: TGTGCCAGCAGCCAACAGGGGGACAATGAGCAGTTCTTC
V: TRBV6-2/TRBV6-3; D: -; size: -; J: TRBJ2-2; CDR3: CASSYSGVAGELFF; DNA: TGTGCCAGCAGTTACTCAGGGGTTGCCGGGGAGCTGTTTTTT
V: TRBV27; D: -; size: -; J: TRBJ2-7; CDR3: CASSLSGGPAAEQYF; DNA: TGTGCCAGCAGTTTATCGGGGGGGCCAGCCGCAGAGCAGTACTTC
V: TRBV5-1; D: -; size: -; J: TRBJ1-1; CDR3: CASSLEGGNTEAFF; DNA: TGCGCCAGCAGCTTGGAAGGGGGGAACACTGAAGCTTTCTTT
V: TRBV4-1; D: -; size: -; J: TRBJ1-1; CDR3: CASSFRLEGATEAFF; DNA: TGCGCCAGCAGCTTTCGACTGGAGGGTGCGACTGAAGCTTTCTTT
V: TRBV28; D: -; size: -; J: TRBJ1-1; CDR3: CASIPAEAFF; DNA: TGTGCCAGCATTCCAGCTGAAGCTTTCTTT